These 29 T cell receptor beta chains share one sample of origin, sequenced in a study of blood T cell repertoires in COVID-19. Sequencing was performed with immunoSEQ multiplex PCR; in TCRdb, only in-frame clones are kept and a portion is missing. The sample consists of under 200,000 clones, around four fifths of them appearing once. The sequencing sample was made of PBMCs or T cells enriched from blood (not recorded which). The receptors shown here come from a man in his forties or fifties who had recovered from COVID-19.

This clone has more than one count but fewer than ten. This rearrangement joins TRBV3-1 (or the pseudogene TRBV3-2) to TRBJ2-1, with 8 bases fitting TRBD2. The CDR3 has 16 residues. The junction had 7 bases not matched to a gene; V was cut back by 3 bases and J by 3 bases. Looked up from germline, CDR1 is LGHDT and CDR2 is YNNKEL (reference sequence). CDR3 amino acids: CASSQGSGTSYNEQFF. DNA for the CDR3: TGTGCCAGCAGCCAGGGGTCCGGGACTAGCTACAATGAGCAGTTCTTC.

This clone occurred a few times. The chain employs TRBV7-3 and TRBJ2-3, with D tentatively TRBD1 (5 bases). Germline loops: CDR1 SGHTA, CDR2 FQGTGA. The CDR3 runs to 12 residues. V lost 5 bases to trimming and J lost 4 bases, with 7 bases between them. The CDR3 DNA reads as TGTGCCAGCAGCCAGGGCGCAGATACGCAGTATTTT. Translated, it gives CASSQGADTQYF. The complete variable domain, with remaining parts taken from reference TRBV7-3 and TRBJ2-3, reads GAGVSQTPSNKVTEKGKYVELRCDPISGHTALYWYRQSLGQGPEFLIYFQGTGAADDSGLPNDRFFAVRPEGSVSTLKIQRTERGDSAVYLCASSQGADTQYFGPGTRLTVL.

The gene calls are TRBV19 and TRBJ1-1, with 7 bases that match TRBD1. The CDR3 totals 14 residues. Germline CDR1 reads LNHDA; CDR2 reads SQIVND (reference sequence). Unmatched junction bases numbered 5, after V lost 3 bases and J lost 4 bases. This CDR3 reads CASSMAQGVTEAFF. The CDR3 DNA reads as TGTGCCAGTAGTATGGCCCAGGGGGTCACTGAAGCTTTCTTT.

This clone showed up just once. This chain joins TRBV4-2 and TRBJ2-1; 7 bases map to TRBD2. The CDR3 extends over 16 amino acids. Germline-derived CDR1 and CDR2 are LGHNA and YNFKEQ. J was trimmed by 5 bases and V by 4 bases; bases with no gene match: 11. Here the CDR3 reads CASSLHDWEGNNEQFF. The CDR3 coding sequence is TGTGCCAGCAGCCTTCACGACTGGGAGGGGAACAATGAGCAGTTCTTC.

This clone was counted a single time. This sequence joins TRBV5-3 and TRBJ1-5, with 9 bases fitting TRBD1. TRBV5-3 is flagged as an ORF with uncertain function. The CDR3 runs to 15 residues. After removal of 3 bases from V and 6 bases from J, the junction contained 7 bases not matched to a gene. The CDR3 here is CARSSTGGGSQPQHF. CDR3 sequence (DNA): TGTGCCAGAAGCTCCACAGGGGGCGGAAGTCAGCCCCAGCATTTT.

J is TRBJ2-3 and V is TRBV23-1, with TRBD2 matching 10 bases. TRBV23-1 is an open reading frame whose function is uncertain. Losses at the gene ends were 4 bases for V and 3 bases for J; bases not matched to a gene: 4. CDR3 length: 15 amino acids. This CDR3 reads CASSLTSGTTDTQYF. In nucleotides, the CDR3 is TGCGCCAGCAGTCTAACTAGCGGGACTACAGATACGCAGTATTTT.

This chain connects TRBV6-5 to TRBJ2-7; 7 nucleotides line up with TRBD1. The ends lost 5 bases at V and 3 bases at J; junction bases unmatched: 4. The germline V gene has CDR1 MNHEY and CDR2 SVGAGI. The CDR3 runs to 13 residues. In DNA, the CDR3 is TGTGCCAGCAGTCGGACAGGAGACTACGAGCAGTACTTC. As protein: CASSRTGDYEQYF.

The chain employs TRBV5-5 and TRBJ1-1, with 10 positions matching TRBD1. This CDR3 is 14 amino acids long. The germline V gene has CDR1 SGHKS and CDR2 YYEKEE (reference sequence). V shed 3 bases, J shed 3 bases, and the junction held 2 bases outside the gene matches. CDR3 DNA: TGTGCCAGCAGCTGGGGACAGGGGTACACTGAAGCTTTCTTT. Protein product: CASSWGQGYTEAFF.

This chain uses TRBV5-6 with TRBJ1-2; 8 bases align to TRBD1. This CDR3 has 16 residues. Germline CDR1 is SGHDT and CDR2 is YYEEEE. Losses at the gene ends were 0 bases for V and 4 bases for J; bases not matched to a gene: 8. CDR3: CASSLAPDRAGYGYTF. The CDR3 region has the DNA TGTGCCAGCAGCTTGGCCCCGGACAGGGCGGGCTATGGCTACACCTTC. The full variable domain, rest sourced from reference TRBV5-6 and TRBJ1-2, is DAGVTQSPTHLIKTRGQQVTLRCSPKSGHDTVSWYQQALGQGPQFIFQYYEEEERQRGNFPDRFSGHQFPNYSSELNVNALLLGDSALYLCASSLAPDRAGYGYTFGSGTRLTVV.

This chain uses TRBV9 with TRBJ2-2, with 7 nucleotides matching TRBD1. J was trimmed by 6 bases and V by 1 base; bases with no gene match: 6. CDR3 size: 15 residues. CDR1 is SGDLS, CDR2 YYNGEE, per germline. CDR3 amino acids: CASSVTQGVSGELFF. DNA of the CDR3: TGTGCCAGCAGCGTAACGCAGGGGGTGTCCGGGGAGCTGTTTTTT.

The V call is TRBV11-2, the J call TRBJ1-4, with TRBD1 matching over 11 bases. V trimming: 2 bases; J trimming: 3 bases; junction bases outside the gene matches: 5. Germline V gene lookup returns CDR1 SGHAT and CDR2 FQNNGV. The CDR3 sequence is 17 residues long. The CDR3 loop is CASSLKDRGLSNEKLFF. The CDR3 region has the DNA TGTGCCAGCAGCTTAAAGGACAGGGGGCTATCTAATGAAAAACTGTTTTTT.

This sequence joins TRBV7-3 and TRBJ2-5; 8 nucleotides align to TRBD2. Germline-derived CDR1 and CDR2 are SGHTA and FQGTGA. The CDR3 is made up of 15 amino acids. V shed 3 bases, J shed 5 bases, and the junction held 8 bases outside the gene matches. The CDR3 bases are TGTGCCAGCAGCTTCGTCGGGGGGGCCCAGGAGACCCAGTACTTC. As protein: CASSFVGGAQETQYF.

With respect to this clone: This may arise from a read error, as a much more abundant clone is one base away. The gene calls are TRBV6-4 and TRBJ1-1, with 8 bases aligning to TRBD1. CDR3 length: 13 amino acids. Germline CDR1 MRHNA, CDR2 SNTAGT. After removal of 6 bases from V and 1 base from J, the junction contained 1 base not matched to a gene. CDR3 region: CASRGTGNTEAFF. CDR3 sequence (DNA): TGTGCCAGCAGAGGGACAGGGAACACTGAAGCTTTCTTT.

The chain is built from TRBV12-5 and TRBJ1-2, with 8 bases matching TRBD1. The germline V gene encodes CDR1 LGHNT and CDR2 FRNRAP. The CDR3 consists of 14 residues. J lost 9 bases, V lost 0 bases, and 6 bases had no gene match. CDR3 amino acids: CASGLVGAGGSYTF. The CDR3 region has the DNA TGTGCTAGTGGTTTGGTTGGAGCAGGGGGCAGCTACACCTTC. The full variable domain, completed using reference TRBV12-5 and TRBJ1-2, is DARVTQTPRHKVTEMGQEVTMRCQPILGHNTVFWYRQTMMQGLELLAYFRNRAPLDDSGMPKDRFSAEMPDATLATLKIQPSEPRDSAVYFCASGLVGAGGSYTFGSGTRLTVV.

The chain has TRBV4-1 and TRBJ1-5; D gene ambiguous. The V gene lost 0 bases and the J gene lost 6 bases, with 15 bases spanning the gap. The CDR3 covers 16 residues. In germline, CDR1 is MGHRA, CDR2 YSYEKL. CDR3 bases: TGCGCCAGCAGCCAAGAAGGAGGGCAGCGGGGTCAGCCCCAGCATTTT. Translated, it gives CASSQEGGQRGQPQHF.

The J gene is TRBJ1-2, the V gene TRBV7-9, with D maybe TRBD1 (5 bases). V lost 7 bases to trimming and J lost 0 bases, with 24 bases between them. CDR1 is SEHNR, CDR2 FQNEAQ, per germline (reference sequence). This CDR3 is built from 18 residues. This chain's CDR3 is CASTHGVDRSKANYGYTF. The CDR3 nucleotides read TGTGCCAGCACCCATGGAGTTGACAGAAGTAAAGCTAACTATGGCTACACCTTC.

Points on this clone: The same CDR3 also results from other DNA sequences found in this sample. The chain couples TRBV18 to TRBJ1-1; D unclear. The CDR3 runs to 14 residues. With 3 bases removed from V and 3 bases from J, the gap between germline ends came to 11 bases. The germline V gene encodes CDR1 KGHSH and CDR2 LQKENI. The CDR3 DNA reads as TGTGCCAGCTCACCCAGGACTGGGGACACTGAAGCTTTCTTT. It codes for CASSPRTGDTEAFF.

The V and J genes are TRBV7-2 and TRBJ1-4; D not resolved. V lost 5 bases and J lost 4, with 14 bases in between. Looked up from germline, CDR1 is SGHTA and CDR2 is FQGNSA. CDR3 length equals 15 residues. The CDR3 loop reads CASSQRGSINEKLFF. The CDR3 DNA is TGTGCCAGCAGCCAAAGAGGCAGCATTAATGAAAAACTGTTTTTT.

V gene TRBV11-3 combines with J gene TRBJ2-1, with 8 bases fitting TRBD1. The CDR3 has 12 residues. Germline V gene sequence: CDR1 SGHNT, CDR2 YENEEA. V trimming: 4 bases; J trimming: 10 bases; junction bases outside the gene matches: 3. CDR3 in amino acids: CASSWTGREQFF. CDR3 DNA sequence: TGTGCCAGCAGCTGGACAGGGAGGGAGCAGTTCTTC.

This clone has a handful of counts. The J gene is TRBJ1-1, the V gene TRBV5-4; tentative D call: TRBD1 (6 bases). The germline gives CDR1 SGHNT, CDR2 YYREEE (reference sequence). The CDR3 spans 15 residues. V gave up 0 bases and J gave up 4 bases, with 13 bases separating them. The CDR3 spells CASSLGRGRGTEAFF. CDR3 bases: TGTGCCAGCAGCTTGGGCAGGGGTAGGGGCACTGAAGCTTTCTTT.

This chain connects TRBV14 to TRBJ1-2, with 8 bases identical to TRBD1. The CDR3 extends over 14 amino acids. The trim removed 4 bases at V and 5 bases at J, leaving 6 bases unmatched. The germline V gene encodes CDR1 SGHDN and CDR2 FVKESK. The CDR3 reads CASSRNRGSYGYTF. DNA for the CDR3: TGTGCCAGCAGCCGAAACAGGGGGTCATATGGCTACACCTTC.

This clone is a singleton in its sample. The V gene is TRBV7-2, the J gene TRBJ1-1, with 8 nucleotides matching TRBD1. V lost 3 bases and J lost 4; bases outside the gene matches: 4. Germline lookup yields CDR1 SGHTA and CDR2 FQGNSA. The CDR3 has 14 residues. For the CDR3, the DNA is TGTGCCAGCAGCTTCGACAGGGGTTCCACTGAAGCTTTCTTT. Translation gives CASSFDRGSTEAFF.

This clone has just a few counts. The V gene is TRBV19, the J gene TRBJ1-3; 8 bases map to TRBD1. In germline, CDR1 is LNHDA, CDR2 SQIVND (reference sequence). The CDR3 is 16 residues long. V gave up 7 bases and J gave up 0 bases; unmatched junction bases: 8. The CDR3 DNA follows: TGTGCCAGTACGCAGGGGGCCGCATTCTCTGGAAACACCATATATTTT. Translation: CASTQGAAFSGNTIYF. Based on the CDR3 plus reference TRBV19 and TRBJ1-3, the full variable domain is DGGITQSPKYLFRKEGQNVTLSCEQNLNHDAMYWYRQDPGQGLRLIYYSQIVNDFQKGDIAEGYSVSREKKESFPLTVTSAQKNPTAFYLCASTQGAAFSGNTIYFGEGSWLTVV.

This rearrangement joins TRBV9 to TRBJ1-6; no reliable D call. The germline V and J ends were trimmed by 0 bases and 8 bases, with 6 bases remaining between them. The germline CDR1 and CDR2 sequences are SGDLS and YYNGEE. CDR3 size: 13 residues. The CDR3 region has the DNA TGTGCCAGCAGCGTAGACGAGGATTCACCCCTCCACTTT. It is translated as CASSVDEDSPLHF.

The rearrangement joins TRBV2 to TRBJ1-2; 10 nucleotides match TRBD1. Germline-derived CDR1 and CDR2 are SNHLY and FYNNEI. V was clipped by 3 bases and J by 8 bases; unmatched bases: 9. The CDR3 is made up of 15 amino acids. The CDR3 loop is CASSDGTGVFGGYTF. CDR3 sequence (DNA): TGTGCCAGCAGTGACGGGACAGGGGTCTTCGGGGGCTACACCTTC.

The V gene is TRBV3-1 (or the pseudogene TRBV3-2), the J gene TRBJ2-1, with TRBD2 identical over 14 bases. V shed 5 bases, J shed 4 bases, and the junction held 7 bases outside the gene matches. The germline gives CDR1 LGHDT, CDR2 YNNKEL (reference sequence). The CDR3 is 17 amino acids. This CDR3 reads CASSGWGLAGAYNEQFF. As DNA, the CDR3 is TGTGCCAGCAGCGGCTGGGGACTAGCGGGGGCTTACAATGAGCAGTTCTTC.

CDR3 region: CASSFRDYGYTF. CDR3 in DNA: TGTGCCAGCAGTTTCCGGGACTATGGCTACACCTTC. The rearrangement uses TRBV12-3 or TRBV12-4 and TRBJ1-2; D is unclear. The length of the CDR3 is 12 residues. V was pared by 3 bases and J by 3 bases, with 5 bases between.

The chain is built from TRBV3-1 (or the pseudogene TRBV3-2) and TRBJ1-3; D is undetermined. The CDR3 spans 14 residues. Trimming left V 0 bases short and J 0 bases short, with 3 bases between. From germline, CDR1 is LGHDT and CDR2 YNNKEL (reference sequence). The CDR3 sequence: CASSQDYSGNTIYF. CDR3 nucleotides: TGTGCCAGCAGCCAAGATTACTCTGGAAACACCATATATTTT.

The genes are TRBV18 and TRBJ1-1; possible D gene TRBD1, 6 bases. Germline CDR1 KGHSH, CDR2 LQKENI. Trimming removed 6 bases from V and 5 bases from J, with 19 bases in between. The CDR3 has 15 amino acids. CDR3 amino acids: CASSPQGSLWTEAFF. DNA of the CDR3: TGTGCCAGCTCTCCCCAGGGGTCCCTCTGGACTGAAGCTTTCTTT.